This T cell receptor beta chain is from a study of T cell repertoires in cytomegalovirus infection. A few counts support this clonotype. Its cognate antigen is unknown. The CDR3 length is 14 residues. CDR1 is SGHVS and CDR2 is FQNEAQ in the germline V gene. V lost 7 bases and J lost 6, with 13 bases in between. TCRdb redid the calling of the reads with MiXCR, one entry per CDR3 protein. The sample has fewer than 950,000 distinct CDR3 sequences, approximately 29% seen once. The chain recombines TRBV7-8 with TRBJ1-6, with D perhaps matching TRBD1 (6 bases). The TCR sequence derives from a human donor in good health (CMV status not recorded). Some clones in this sample may be carry-over from other donors' samples. The material sequenced was cultured CD8+ T cells from PBMCs, taken from culture after CMV antigen stimulation. The DNA for the CDR3 is TGTGCCAGCAAATTAGGGGGGCTTAATTCACCCCTCCACTTT. As protein: CASKLGGLNSPLHF.